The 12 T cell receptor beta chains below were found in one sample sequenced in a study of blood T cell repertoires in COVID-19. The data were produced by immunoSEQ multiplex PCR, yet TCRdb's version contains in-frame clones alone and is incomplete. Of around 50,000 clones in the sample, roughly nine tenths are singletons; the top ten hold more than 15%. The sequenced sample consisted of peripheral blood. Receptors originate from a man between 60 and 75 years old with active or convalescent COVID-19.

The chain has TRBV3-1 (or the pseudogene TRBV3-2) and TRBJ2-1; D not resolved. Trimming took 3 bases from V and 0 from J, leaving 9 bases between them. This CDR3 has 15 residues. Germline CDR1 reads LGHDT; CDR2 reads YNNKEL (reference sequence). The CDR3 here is CASSQVRGSYNEQFF. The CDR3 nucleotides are TGTGCCAGCAGCCAGGTACGAGGCTCCTACAATGAGCAGTTCTTC.

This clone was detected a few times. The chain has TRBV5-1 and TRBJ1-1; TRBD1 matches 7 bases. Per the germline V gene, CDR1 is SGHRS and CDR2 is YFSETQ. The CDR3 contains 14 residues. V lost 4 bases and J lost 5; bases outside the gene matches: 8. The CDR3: CASSTWTGGTEAFF. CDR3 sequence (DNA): TGCGCCAGCAGCACGTGGACAGGTGGTACTGAAGCTTTCTTT. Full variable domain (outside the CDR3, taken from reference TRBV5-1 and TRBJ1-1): KAGVTQTPRYLIKTRGQQVTLSCSPISGHRSVSWYQQTPGQGLQFLFEYFSETQRNKGNFPGRFSGRQFSNSRSEMNVSTLELGDSALYLCASSTWTGGTEAFFGQGTRLTVV.

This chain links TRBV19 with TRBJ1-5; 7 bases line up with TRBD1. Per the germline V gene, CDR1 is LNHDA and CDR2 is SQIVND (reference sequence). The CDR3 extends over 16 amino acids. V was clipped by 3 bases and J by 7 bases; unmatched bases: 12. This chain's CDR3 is CASSIQGGSVGQPQHF. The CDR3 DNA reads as TGTGCCAGTAGTATCCAGGGGGGATCGGTCGGCCAGCCCCAGCATTTT.

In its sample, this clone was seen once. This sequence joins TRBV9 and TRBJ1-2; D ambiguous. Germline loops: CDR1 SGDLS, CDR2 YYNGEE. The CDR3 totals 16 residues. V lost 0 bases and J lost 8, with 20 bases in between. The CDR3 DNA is TGTGCCAGCAGCGTAGTAATGGCAGATGACACGGGAGGCTACACCTTC. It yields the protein CASSVVMADDTGGYTF. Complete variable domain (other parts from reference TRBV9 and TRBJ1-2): DSGVTQTPKHLITATGQRVTLRCSPRSGDLSVYWYQQSLDQGLQFLIQYYNGEERAKGNILERFSAQQFPDLHSELNLSSLELGDSALYFCASSVVMADDTGGYTFGSGTRLTVV.

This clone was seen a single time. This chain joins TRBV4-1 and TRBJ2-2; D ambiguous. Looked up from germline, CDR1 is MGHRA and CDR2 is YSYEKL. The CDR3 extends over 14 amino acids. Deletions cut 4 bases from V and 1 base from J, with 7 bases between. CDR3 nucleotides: TGCGCCAGCAGCCGCCCTAGGAACACCGGGGAGCTGTTTTTT. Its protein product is CASSRPRNTGELFF.

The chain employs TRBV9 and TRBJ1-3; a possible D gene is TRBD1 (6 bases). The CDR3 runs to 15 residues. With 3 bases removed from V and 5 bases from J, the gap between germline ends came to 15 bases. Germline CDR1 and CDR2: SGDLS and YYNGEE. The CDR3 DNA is TGTGCCAGCAGCGCACAGGGTGTCCCCCGAAACACCATATATTTT. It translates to CASSAQGVPRNTIYF.

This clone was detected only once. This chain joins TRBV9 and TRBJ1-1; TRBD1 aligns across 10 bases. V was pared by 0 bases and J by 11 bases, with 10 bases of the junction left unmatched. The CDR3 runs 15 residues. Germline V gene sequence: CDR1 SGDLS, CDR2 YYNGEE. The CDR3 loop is CASSVDGTGVDVAFF. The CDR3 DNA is TGTGCCAGCAGCGTAGATGGGACAGGGGTGGATGTTGCTTTCTTT.

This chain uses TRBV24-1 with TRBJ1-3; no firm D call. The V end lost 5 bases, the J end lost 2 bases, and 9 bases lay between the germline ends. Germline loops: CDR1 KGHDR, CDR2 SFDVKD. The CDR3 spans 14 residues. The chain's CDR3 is CATSAPDPGNTIYF. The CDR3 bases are TGTGCCACCAGTGCCCCAGATCCTGGAAACACCATATATTTT.

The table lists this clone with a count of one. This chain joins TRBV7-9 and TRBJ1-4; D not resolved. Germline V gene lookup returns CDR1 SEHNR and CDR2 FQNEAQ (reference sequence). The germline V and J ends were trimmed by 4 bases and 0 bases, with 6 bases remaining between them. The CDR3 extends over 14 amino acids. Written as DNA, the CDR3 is TGTGCCAGCAGCTCCTCCTCAACTAATGAAAAACTGTTTTTT. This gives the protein CASSSSSTNEKLFF.

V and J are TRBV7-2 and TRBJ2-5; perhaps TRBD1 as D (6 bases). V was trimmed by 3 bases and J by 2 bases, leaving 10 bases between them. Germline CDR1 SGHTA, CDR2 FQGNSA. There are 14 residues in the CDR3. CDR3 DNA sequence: TGTGCCAGCAGCTTCCAGACAGGTCAAGAGACCCAGTACTTC. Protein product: CASSFQTGQETQYF.

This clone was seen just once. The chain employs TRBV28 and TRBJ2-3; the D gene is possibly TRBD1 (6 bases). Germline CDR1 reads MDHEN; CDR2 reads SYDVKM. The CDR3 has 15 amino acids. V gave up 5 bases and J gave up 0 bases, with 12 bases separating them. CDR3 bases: TGTGCCAGCAGTGGCAGGGGCTCAAGCACAGATACGCAGTATTTT. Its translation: CASSGRGSSTDTQYF.

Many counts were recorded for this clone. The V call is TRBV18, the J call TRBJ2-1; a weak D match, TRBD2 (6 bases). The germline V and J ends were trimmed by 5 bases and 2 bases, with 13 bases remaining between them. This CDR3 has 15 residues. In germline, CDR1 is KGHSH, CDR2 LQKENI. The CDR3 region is CASSSNGGTYNEQFF. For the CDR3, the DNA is TGTGCCAGCTCATCTAACGGGGGTACCTACAATGAGCAGTTCTTC.